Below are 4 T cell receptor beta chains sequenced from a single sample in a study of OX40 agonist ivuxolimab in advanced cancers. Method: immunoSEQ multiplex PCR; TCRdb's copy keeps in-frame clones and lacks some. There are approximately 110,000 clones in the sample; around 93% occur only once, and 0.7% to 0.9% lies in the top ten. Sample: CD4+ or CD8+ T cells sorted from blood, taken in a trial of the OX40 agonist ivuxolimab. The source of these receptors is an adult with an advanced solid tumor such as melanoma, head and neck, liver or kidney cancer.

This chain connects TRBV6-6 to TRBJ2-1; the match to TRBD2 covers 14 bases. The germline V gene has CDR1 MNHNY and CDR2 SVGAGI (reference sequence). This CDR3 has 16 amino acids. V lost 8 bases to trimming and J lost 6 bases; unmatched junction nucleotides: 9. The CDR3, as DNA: TGTGCCAGCTCTGTATTGGGACTAGCGGGAGTCAATGAGCAGTTCTTC. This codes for CASSVLGLAGVNEQFF.

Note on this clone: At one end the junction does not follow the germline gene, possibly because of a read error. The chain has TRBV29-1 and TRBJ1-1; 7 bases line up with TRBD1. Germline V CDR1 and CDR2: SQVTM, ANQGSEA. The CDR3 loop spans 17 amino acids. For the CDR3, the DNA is TGCAGCGCTGAAGACCGGCGGGTGACAGGGAGGAGCACTGAAGCTTTCTTT. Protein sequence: CSAEDRRVTGRSTEAFF. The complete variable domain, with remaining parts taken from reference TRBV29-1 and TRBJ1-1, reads SAVISQKPSRDICQRGTSLTIQCQVDSQVTMMFWYRQQPGQSLTLIATANQGSEATYESGFVIDKFPISRPNLTFSTLTVSNMSPEDSSIYLCSAEDRRVTGRSTEAFFGQGTRLTVV.

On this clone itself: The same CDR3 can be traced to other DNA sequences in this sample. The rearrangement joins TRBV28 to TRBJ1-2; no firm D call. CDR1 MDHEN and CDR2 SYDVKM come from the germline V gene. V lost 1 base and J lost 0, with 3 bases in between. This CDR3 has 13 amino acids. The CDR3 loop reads CASSLSPNYGYTF. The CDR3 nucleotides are TGTGCCAGCAGTTTATCCCCTAACTATGGCTACACCTTC.

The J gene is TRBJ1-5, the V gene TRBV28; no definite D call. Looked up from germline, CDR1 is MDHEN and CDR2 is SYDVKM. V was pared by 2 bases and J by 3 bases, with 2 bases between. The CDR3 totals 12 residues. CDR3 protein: CASSLPNQPQHF. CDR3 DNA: TGTGCCAGCAGTTTACCCAATCAGCCCCAGCATTTT.